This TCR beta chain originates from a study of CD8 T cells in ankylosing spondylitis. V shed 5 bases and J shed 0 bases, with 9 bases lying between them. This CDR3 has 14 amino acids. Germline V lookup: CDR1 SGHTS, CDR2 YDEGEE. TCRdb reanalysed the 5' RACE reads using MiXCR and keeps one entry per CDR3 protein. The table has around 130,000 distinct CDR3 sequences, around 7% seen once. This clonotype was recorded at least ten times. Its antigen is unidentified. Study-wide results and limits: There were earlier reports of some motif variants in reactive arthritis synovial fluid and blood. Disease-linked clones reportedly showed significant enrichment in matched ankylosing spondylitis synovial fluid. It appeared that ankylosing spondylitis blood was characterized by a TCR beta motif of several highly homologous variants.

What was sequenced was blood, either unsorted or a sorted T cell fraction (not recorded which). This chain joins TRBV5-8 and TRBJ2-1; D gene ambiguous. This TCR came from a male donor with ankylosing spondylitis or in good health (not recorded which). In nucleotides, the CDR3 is TGTGCCAGCAGTCCGGGCAGCTCCTACAATGAGCAGTTCTTC. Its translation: CASSPGSSYNEQFF.